The clone carrying this TCR beta chain was seen more than once but under ten times. Data came from immunoSEQ multiplex PCR; TCRdb stores just in-frame clones and leaves some out. This sample carries tens of thousands of clones, over 75% of them seen once, and the ten largest clones take over 5.5%. The CDR3 is made up of 11 amino acids. The sample belongs to a study of blood T cell repertoires in COVID-19. The wider study: COVID-19 samples from acute and convalescent phases originated in the United States, Italy and Spain. The analysed material was cDNA or gDNA that came from T cells, B-cell-depleted T cells, or PBMCs.

Sequencing was done on a sample of peripheral blood. The chain recombines TRBV21-1 with TRBJ2-7; whether TRBD2, the table's D call, matches the DNA was not checked. TRBV21-1 is flagged as a pseudogene. The receptor was isolated from a man aged 55 to 69 with acute or convalescent COVID-19. The CDR3 DNA follows: TGTGCCAGCAATACTTGCCCCGAGCAGTACTTC. Translation: CASNTCPEQYF.